Listed below are T cell receptor beta chains from one sample, sequenced in a study of tumor-infiltrating lymphocytes in primary liver carcinoma. TCRdb re-derived calls from the multiplex PCR reads in MiXCR, one entry per CDR3 protein. This sample has about 35,000 distinct CDR3 sequences, with 70% to 85% found just once. Sequencing was performed on liver tumor tissue from sampling region 4. The receptors come from a man aged 40-50 years with primary liver carcinoma and hepatitis B virus infection. The CDR3 runs from the conserved cysteine through the conserved F or W. A D gene is named only where the DNA matches it firmly. Clone size is shown for a subset of rows, as once, few, many or a class of expanded clone.

d_call: NA; v_call: TRBV11-3; clone_size: NA; cdr3_length: 14; j_call: TRBJ2-1; cdr3_nt: TGTGTCAGCAGCTTAGGCGTCTCGAACAATGAGCGGTCCTTC; cdr3_aa: CVSSLGVSNNERSF
d_call: TRBD1; v_call: TRBV6-8; clone_size: NA; cdr3_length: 18; j_call: TRBJ2-7; cdr3_nt: TGTGCCAGCATTTGGACAGGGAACGGGATCAGTCGTTTACACGAGCAGTACTTC; cdr3_aa: CASIWTGNGISRLHEQYF
d_call: NA; v_call: TRBV6-2/TRBV6-3; clone_size: NA; cdr3_length: 14; j_call: TRBJ1-1; cdr3_nt: TGTGCGAGTCGGCGAGGGGAGATGAAGACTGAAGCTTTCTTT; cdr3_aa: CASRRGEMKTEAFF
d_call: NA; v_call: TRBV20-1; clone_size: few; cdr3_length: 14; j_call: TRBJ2-4; cdr3_nt: TGCAGTGGTAGAACCGGGACCAACCCACGGGTTCAGTACTTC; cdr3_aa: CSGRTGTNPRVQYF
d_call: TRBD1; v_call: TRBV7-9; clone_size: once; cdr3_length: 15; j_call: TRBJ2-2; cdr3_nt: TGTGCCAGTAGCTCCGGGACAGGGATGGCAGGGGAGCTGTTTTTT; cdr3_aa: CASSSGTGMAGELFF
d_call: NA; v_call: TRBV7-8; clone_size: NA; cdr3_length: 12; j_call: TRBJ1-5; cdr3_nt: TGTGCCAGCAACTTAGCGGGTCAGCCCAAGCATTTT; cdr3_aa: CASNLAGQPKHF
d_call: NA; v_call: TRBV4-3; clone_size: NA; cdr3_length: 17; j_call: TRBJ2-6; cdr3_nt: TGCGCCATTAGCCAAGATGGGTTCCGCTCTCGGGCCAACGTCCTGACTTTC; cdr3_aa: CAISQDGFRSRANVLTF
d_call: NA; v_call: TRBV20-1; clone_size: NA; cdr3_length: 11; j_call: TRBJ2-1; cdr3_nt: TGCAGTGCTAGCGTGGACCCTAAGCGGTTCTTC; cdr3_aa: CSASVDPKRFF
d_call: NA; v_call: TRBV4-3; clone_size: NA; cdr3_length: 17; j_call: TRBJ1-2; cdr3_nt: TGCGCCAGCAGCCAGGATTATCGAGAGGGGCGGGTCTATGGTTACACCTTC; cdr3_aa: CASSQDYREGRVYGYTF
d_call: TRBD2; v_call: TRBV2; clone_size: NA; cdr3_length: 17; j_call: TRBJ2-3; cdr3_nt: TGTGCCAGCAGTCGGACTAGCGGGGCCCAACTGGGAAATATGCAGTATTTT; cdr3_aa: CASSRTSGAQLGNMQYF
d_call: NA; v_call: TRBV20-1; clone_size: many; cdr3_length: 11; j_call: TRBJ2-1; cdr3_nt: TGCAGTGCTAAACCCCTCAATGAGCAGTTCTTC; cdr3_aa: CSAKPLNEQFF
d_call: TRBD2; v_call: TRBV5-1; clone_size: NA; cdr3_length: 18; j_call: TRBJ2-5; cdr3_nt: TGCGCCAGCAGCTTGGCCGAGGCTAGCGGGGTCCTACAAGAGACCCAGTACTTC; cdr3_aa: CASSLAEASGVLQETQYF
d_call: NA; v_call: TRBV29-1; clone_size: NA; cdr3_length: 14; j_call: TRBJ2-1; cdr3_nt: TGCAGCGTTGATCGAGGCGAGAACTACAAAGAGCAGTTCTTC; cdr3_aa: CSVDRGENYKEQFF
d_call: NA; v_call: TRBV28; clone_size: many; cdr3_length: 13; j_call: TRBJ1-2; cdr3_nt: TGTGCCAGCAGTCTACCCCAGAACTTCGGCTACACCTTC; cdr3_aa: CASSLPQNFGYTF
d_call: NA; v_call: TRBV7-9; clone_size: NA; cdr3_length: 14; j_call: TRBJ2-1; cdr3_nt: TGTGCCGGCAGCTTCGAGGGTAGCGACAATGAGCAGTTCTTC; cdr3_aa: CAGSFEGSDNEQFF
d_call: NA; v_call: TRBV11-1; clone_size: NA; cdr3_length: 15; j_call: TRBJ2-7; cdr3_nt: TGTGCCAACATCTCATCCCGGGACTCCTCCTACGAGCAATACTTC; cdr3_aa: CANISSRDSSYEQYF
d_call: NA; v_call: TRBV11-1; clone_size: NA; cdr3_length: 15; j_call: TRBJ2-7; cdr3_nt: TGTGCCAGCAAGTTAACGAGATCGGGAGAATACGAGCAGTACTTC; cdr3_aa: CASKLTRSGEYEQYF
d_call: TRBD2; v_call: TRBV28; clone_size: NA; cdr3_length: 17; j_call: TRBJ2-2; cdr3_nt: TGTGCCAGCAGTTCCGGAATAGCGGGAGGTAACACCGAGGAGCTGTTTTTT; cdr3_aa: CASSSGIAGGNTEELFF
d_call: NA; v_call: TRBV11-1; clone_size: NA; cdr3_length: 13; j_call: TRBJ2-2; cdr3_nt: TGTGCCAGCAGCTTTGGGGACAGCGGGGAGCTGTTTTTC; cdr3_aa: CASSFGDSGELFF
d_call: NA; v_call: TRBV11-2; clone_size: NA; cdr3_length: 15; j_call: TRBJ2-5; cdr3_nt: TGCGCCAGCAGCTTAGGGGCTACCGGACAACAGACCCAGTACTTC; cdr3_aa: CASSLGATGQQTQYF
d_call: NA; v_call: TRBV5-6; clone_size: NA; cdr3_length: 13; j_call: TRBJ2-7; cdr3_nt: TGTGCCAGCAGCATAAAACATGGTCGGGAGCAGTACTTC; cdr3_aa: CASSIKHGREQYF
d_call: NA; v_call: TRBV7-2; clone_size: NA; cdr3_length: 17; j_call: TRBJ2-1; cdr3_nt: TGTGCCAGCAGCTTAGCGCTGGGCGGTTGCTCCTACAAAGAGCAGTTCTTC; cdr3_aa: CASSLALGGCSYKEQFF
d_call: TRBD2; v_call: TRBV29-1; clone_size: NA; cdr3_length: 15; j_call: TRBJ2-1; cdr3_nt: TGCGGAGTTGGACTAGCGGGAGGGTTATACAATGAGCAGTTCTTC; cdr3_aa: CGVGLAGGLYNEQFF
d_call: NA; v_call: TRBV11-3; clone_size: NA; cdr3_length: 14; j_call: TRBJ2-1; cdr3_nt: TGTGCCAGCAGCATAGGCGCCTCGAACGATGAGCAGTTCTTC; cdr3_aa: CASSIGASNDEQFF
d_call: NA; v_call: TRBV11-1; clone_size: NA; cdr3_length: 15; j_call: TRBJ1-1; cdr3_nt: TGTGCCTGCAGCTTCAGACAGACCTTGAGGACTGAAGCTTTCTTT; cdr3_aa: CACSFRQTLRTEAFF
d_call: TRBD1; v_call: TRBV29-1; clone_size: NA; cdr3_length: 13; j_call: TRBJ2-2; cdr3_nt: TGCAGCGTTGAGATAACAGGGGCCGTGGAGCCGTTCTTT; cdr3_aa: CSVEITGAVEPFF